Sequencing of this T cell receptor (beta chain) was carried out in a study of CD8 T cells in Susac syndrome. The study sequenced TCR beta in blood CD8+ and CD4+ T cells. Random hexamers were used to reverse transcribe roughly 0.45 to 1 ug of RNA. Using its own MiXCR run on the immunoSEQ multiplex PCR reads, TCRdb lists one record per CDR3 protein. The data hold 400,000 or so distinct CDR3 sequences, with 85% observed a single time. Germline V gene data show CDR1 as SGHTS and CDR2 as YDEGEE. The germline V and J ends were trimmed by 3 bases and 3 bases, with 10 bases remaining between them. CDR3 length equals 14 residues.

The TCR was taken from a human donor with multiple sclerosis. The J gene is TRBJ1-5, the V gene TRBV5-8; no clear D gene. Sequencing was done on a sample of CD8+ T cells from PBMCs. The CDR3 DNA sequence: TGTGCCAGCAGCTGGCGGGATTTCAATCAGCCCCAGCATTTT. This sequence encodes CASSWRDFNQPQHF.